These 12 T cell receptor beta chains were sequenced from one sample in a study of blood T cells in healthy people across ages (dated by TCRdb to 2014 to 2015). The library was obtained by 5' RACE. The sample was run on an Illumina HiSeq 2500. The second PCR ran for roughly 7 to 12 cycles and used a J-beta primer mix along with a sample-barcoded 5' primer. TCRdb reprocessed the public reads (quality trimming at Q25 with fastp, clone calling with MiXCR) and kept in-frame beta chains. Records with the same CDR3 protein are collapsed into one entry carrying the most frequent genes and DNA. This sample has about 1.5 million distinct CDR3 sequences in its table, and roughly two fifths of those were observed once. The ten most abundant clones make up under 5% of the sample. Sequencing input: blood. The receptors come from a woman younger than 30 in good health.

The rearrangement uses TRBV29-1 and TRBJ1-1; D is unresolved. Trimming left V 6 bases short and J 0 bases short, with 11 bases between. Germline CDR1 and CDR2: SQVTM and ANQGSEA. CDR3 length: 13 amino acids. The CDR3 DNA reads as TGCAGCGTGGTCGGATACATGAACACTGAAGCTTTCTTT. Translating gives CSVVGYMNTEAFF.

J is TRBJ1-4 and V is TRBV6-6, with TRBD1 matching 10 bases. CDR1 is MNHNY, CDR2 SVGAGI, per germline (reference sequence). With 5 bases clipped from V and 5 bases from J, the junction kept 5 bases outside the gene matches. The CDR3 is made up of 15 amino acids. In DNA, the CDR3 is TGTGCCAGCAGTCCATCGACAGGGGGCAATGAAAAACTGTTTTTT. Its translation: CASSPSTGGNEKLFF.

This clonotype has only a few counts. J is TRBJ2-1 and V is TRBV6-1; TRBD2 matches at 8 bases. The V gene end was trimmed by 4 bases and the J gene end by 4 bases; junction bases not matched to a gene: 6. Germline-derived CDR1 and CDR2 are MNHNS and SASEGT. CDR3 size: 15 residues. The CDR3 here is CASSAGTRSYNEQFF. CDR3 bases: TGTGCCAGCAGTGCTGGGACTAGATCTTACAATGAGCAGTTCTTC.

This clonotype was counted between two and nine times. The chain joins TRBV7-2 to TRBJ2-7; D assignment may be TRBD1 or TRBD2 (5 bases each). Germline loops: CDR1 SGHTA, CDR2 FQGNSA. This CDR3 is 14 amino acids long. V was clipped by 4 bases and J by 5 bases, with 15 bases between them. The CDR3: CASSSMGTINEQYF. The CDR3 region has the DNA TGTGCCAGCAGCTCAATGGGGACCATCAACGAGCAGTACTTC.

In DNA, the CDR3 is TGCATCCCGGTCCGACCGCCCTACAATGAGCAGTACTTC. This codes for CIPVRPPYNEQYF. This sequence joins TRBV20-1 and TRBJ2-1, with unresolved D. The J call may be wrong; the DNA end is better matched by TRBJ2-7. Germline V lookup: CDR1 DFQATT, CDR2 SNEGSKA (reference sequence). This CDR3 has 13 residues.

This clonotype was counted a few times. V gene TRBV11-2 combines with J gene TRBJ1-1; 9 bases line up with TRBD1. The V gene's germline CDR1 is SGHAT and CDR2 FQNNGV. With 3 bases clipped from V and 0 bases from J, the junction kept 11 bases outside the gene matches. The CDR3 contains 18 residues. CDR3 in amino acids: CASSLARTGDRMNTEAFF. Here the CDR3 DNA reads TGTGCCAGCAGCTTGGCAAGGACAGGGGATAGAATGAACACTGAAGCTTTCTTT. The whole variable domain, filled in from reference TRBV11-2 and TRBJ1-1, reads EAGVAQSPRYKIIEKRQSVAFWCNPISGHATLYWYQQILGQGPKLLIQFQNNGVVDDSQLPKDRFSAERLKGVDSTLKIQPAKLEDSAVYLCASSLARTGDRMNTEAFFGQGTRLTVV.

This chain uses TRBV6-6 with TRBJ2-7; the D is unclear. V was trimmed by 0 bases and J by 9 bases, leaving 9 bases between them. The CDR3 consists of 12 residues. Germline V gives CDR1 MNHNY, CDR2 SVGAGI (reference sequence). CDR3 DNA: TGTGCCAGCAGTTACTCTCCCAATGGGCAGTACTTC. Protein sequence: CASSYSPNGQYF.

The genes are TRBV6-1 and TRBJ2-4; 9 positions match TRBD2. Judging by the DNA end, TRBJ2-7 fits better; the J call may be wrong. From germline, CDR1 is MNHNS and CDR2 SASEGT. This CDR3 spans 15 amino acids. The CDR3 DNA sequence: TGTGCCAGCAGTGAAGAACTAGCGGGCTCCTACGAGCAGTACTTC. It is translated as CASSEELAGSYEQYF.

This clonotype was seen at least ten times. The chain carries TRBV12-3 or TRBV12-4 and TRBJ1-2; TRBD1 is a possible D gene (5 bases). Trimming stripped 5 bases from V and 5 bases from J, with 12 bases between. CDR3 length: 13 residues. CDR3 residues: CASSPRQIYGYTF. The CDR3 nucleotides are TGTGCCAGCAGTCCTCGACAGATTTATGGCTACACCTTC.

The V and J genes are TRBV6-5 and TRBJ1-5; tentatively, D is TRBD1 (5 bases). This CDR3 spans 14 amino acids. The V end was cut by 6 bases, the J end by 1 base, with 10 bases between. Germline lookup yields CDR1 MNHEY and CDR2 SVGAGI. The CDR3 DNA follows: TGTGCCAGCAGGCATAGGGACAGCAATCAGCCCCAGCATTTT. Protein: CASRHRDSNQPQHF.

The chain joins TRBV6-1 to TRBJ1-2; D gene ambiguous. V lost 4 bases and J 5 bases, leaving 11 bases between the germline ends. Per the germline V gene, CDR1 is MNHNS and CDR2 is SASEGT. The length of the CDR3 is 13 residues. The CDR3 bases are TGTGCCAGCAGTGTTGGAGTAGGGTATGGCTACACCTTC. Translated: CASSVGVGYGYTF.

The V gene is TRBV3-1, the J gene TRBJ2-5; 9 bases agree with TRBD2. After removal of 4 bases from V and 11 bases from J, the junction contained 23 bases not matched to a gene. The germline gives CDR1 LGHDT, CDR2 YNNKEL (reference sequence). This CDR3 contains 18 residues. The CDR3 sequence is CASSPPLPVAGVGNEQYF. The CDR3 region has the DNA TGTGCCAGCAGCCCTCCCCTCCCTGTAGCGGGAGTGGGGAATGAGCAGTACTTC.